This T cell receptor beta chain was recovered during a study of response to subunit inactivated influenza vaccine. General study points: Authors proposed each seasonal influenza vaccination draws in few new T cells.

TCRdb analysed the RT-PCR reads with MiXCR anew, one entry per CDR3 protein. The sample has around 570,000 distinct CDR3 sequences; 7.5% to 8.5% are singletons. This clonotype came up a few times. The antigen remains undetermined. The CDR3 length is 15 residues. Looked up from germline, CDR1 is MDHEN and CDR2 is SYDVKM. Trimming cost V 8 bases and J 0 bases; bases outside gene matches: 7. The specimen comprised PBMCs from blood, sampled less than 30 months after vaccination. The TCR was taken from a man aged 45 to 75 who received an inactivated influenza vaccine. The rearrangement uses TRBV28 and TRBJ1-5, with 7 bases matching TRBD1. CDR3 in amino acids: CASRGGGYSNQPQHF. The CDR3 region has the DNA TGTGCCAGCCGAGGGGGCGGGTATAGCAATCAGCCCCAGCATTTT.